This entry lists 17 T cell receptor beta chains sequenced from one sample in a study of blood T cell repertoires in COVID-19. Sequencing was performed with immunoSEQ multiplex PCR; in TCRdb, only in-frame clones are kept and a portion is missing. The sample has approximately 70,000 clones, around three quarters seen once. The sample consisted of peripheral blood. The receptors originated from a man between 60 and 75 years old with active or convalescent COVID-19.

This clone was seen more than once but under ten times. The chain combines TRBV7-6 with TRBJ2-7; no reliable D call. From germline, CDR1 is SGHVS and CDR2 FNYEAQ. There are 14 residues in the CDR3. Trimming pared 1 base from V and 0 bases from J, leaving 7 bases between. CDR3 region: CASSLERVSYEQYF. The CDR3 DNA reads TGTGCCAGCAGCTTAGAACGGGTCTCCTACGAGCAGTACTTC.

The chain has TRBV10-3 and TRBJ2-1, with D possibly matching TRBD1 (6 bases). V lost 7 bases, J lost 5 bases, and 12 bases lay in between. The germline V gene has CDR1 ENHRY and CDR2 SYGVKD. The CDR3 spans 13 residues. The CDR3: CAIKDRPNNEQFF. DNA of the CDR3: TGTGCCATCAAGGACAGACCAAACAATGAGCAGTTCTTC.

This clone was seen a few times. CDR3 loop: CASSIGGRMSYGYTF. The CDR3 DNA sequence: TGTGCCAGTAGTATCGGAGGGAGGATGTCCTATGGCTACACCTTC. The chain uses TRBV19 and TRBJ1-2, with unresolved D. V was clipped by 3 bases and J by 4 bases, with 15 bases between them. Germline V gives CDR1 LNHDA, CDR2 SQIVND (reference sequence). The CDR3 is made up of 15 amino acids. The whole variable domain, remainder taken from reference TRBV19 and TRBJ1-2, is DGGITQSPKYLFRKEGQNVTLSCEQNLNHDAMYWYRQDPGQGLRLIYYSQIVNDFQKGDIAEGYSVSREKKESFPLTVTSAQKNPTAFYLCASSIGGRMSYGYTFGSGTRLTVV.

This clone occurred once. The rearrangement uses TRBV6-5 and TRBJ1-4; D is possibly TRBD1 (5 bases). The length of the CDR3 is 13 residues. Germline V lookup: CDR1 MNHEY, CDR2 SVGAGI. Trimming pared 2 bases from V and 10 bases from J, leaving 11 bases between. CDR3 DNA: TGTGCCAGCAGTTACACCTCCGGGGGAAAACTGTTTTTT. Protein sequence: CASSYTSGGKLFF.

V and J are TRBV2 and TRBJ2-2, with 7 nucleotides matching TRBD2. This CDR3 comprises 15 residues. Germline CDR1 and CDR2: SNHLY and FYNNEI. V trimming: 1 base; J trimming: 4 bases; junction bases outside the gene matches: 3. DNA of the CDR3: TGTGCCAGCAGTGAAGGGACTAGGAGCACCGGGGAGCTGTTTTTT. Its translation: CASSEGTRSTGELFF.

This clone was seen only a few times. This sequence joins TRBV7-3 and TRBJ2-3; D remains unclear. Germline V gene data show CDR1 as SGHTA and CDR2 as FQGTGA. V was trimmed by 0 bases and J by 1 base, leaving 5 bases between them. The CDR3 loop spans 14 amino acids. The CDR3 loop reads CASSLTRGTDTQYF. In DNA, the CDR3 is TGTGCCAGCAGCTTAACGAGAGGCACAGATACGCAGTATTTT.

The chain carries TRBV5-4 and TRBJ2-1; perhaps TRBD1 as D (6 bases). Per the germline V gene, CDR1 is SGHNT and CDR2 is YYREEE (reference sequence). Trimming shortened V by 4 bases and J by 8 bases, and 16 bases separated the two germline ends. This CDR3 contains 14 residues. CDR3 region: CASSATQGSDEQFF. The CDR3 nucleotides read TGTGCCAGCAGCGCAACCCAGGGGAGCGATGAGCAGTTCTTC.

The chain joins TRBV29-1 to TRBJ1-4; 10 nucleotides line up with TRBD1. V dropped 4 bases and J dropped 5; count of bases not matched to a gene: 4. Looked up from germline, CDR1 is SQVTM and CDR2 is ANQGSEA. The CDR3 loop spans 14 amino acids. The CDR3 loop reads CSVAPGQGNEKLFF. In DNA form, the CDR3 reads TGCAGCGTTGCCCCGGGACAGGGGAATGAAAAACTGTTTTTT.

The chain carries TRBV11-2 and TRBJ2-1, with D maybe TRBD1 (6 bases). Germline CDR1 and CDR2: SGHAT and FQNNGV. Trimming shortened V by 3 bases and J by 1 base, and 10 bases separated the two germline ends. This CDR3 region has 15 residues. CDR3 amino acids: CASSLTQGSYNEQFF. CDR3 DNA: TGTGCCAGCAGCTTGACCCAGGGGTCCTACAATGAGCAGTTCTTC.

CDR3 residues: CASSSQSGAYNEQFF. The CDR3 DNA reads as TGTGCCAGCAGCTCCCAGAGCGGGGCCTACAATGAGCAGTTCTTC. J is TRBJ2-1 and V is TRBV5-6; TRBD2 matches at 7 bases. CDR3 size: 15 residues. Germline CDR1 reads SGHDT; CDR2 reads YYEEEE. The J segment lost 2 bases and the V segment lost 3 bases, leaving 5 bases of the junction unmatched. The full variable domain, its missing parts supplied by reference TRBV5-6 and TRBJ2-1, is DAGVTQSPTHLIKTRGQQVTLRCSPKSGHDTVSWYQQALGQGPQFIFQYYEEEERQRGNFPDRFSGHQFPNYSSELNVNALLLGDSALYLCASSSQSGAYNEQFFGPGTRLTVL.

This chain uses TRBV2 with TRBJ2-3, with D maybe TRBD2 (7 bases). V was clipped by 6 bases and J by 5 bases, with 15 bases between them. The CDR3 spans 14 residues. CDR1 and CDR2 from the germline V gene are SNHLY and FYNNEI. The CDR3: CASRNGGRGDTQYF. DNA of the CDR3: TGTGCCAGCAGAAACGGGGGGCGGGGAGATACGCAGTATTTT.

The chain joins TRBV7-9 to TRBJ1-1; the match to TRBD1 covers 8 bases. After removal of 1 base from V and 6 bases from J, the junction contained 4 bases not matched to a gene. Germline CDR1 is SEHNR and CDR2 is FQNEAQ (reference sequence). The CDR3 is 14 amino acids. This CDR3 is CASSLGQGAAEAFF. The CDR3 nucleotides are TGTGCCAGCAGCTTAGGGCAGGGGGCAGCTGAAGCTTTCTTT.

This clone turned up a few times. The V call is TRBV4-1, the J call TRBJ2-2; 7 bases are a match to TRBD2. The CDR3 contains 16 residues. J was trimmed by 6 bases and V by 0 bases; bases with no gene match: 7. Germline V lookup: CDR1 MGHRA, CDR2 YSYEKL. The CDR3 region is CASSQEPHGGAGELFF. The CDR3 DNA reads TGCGCCAGCAGCCAAGAACCCCATGGGGGGGCCGGGGAGCTGTTTTTT.

This rearrangement joins TRBV4-3 to TRBJ1-2, with 8 bases aligning to TRBD1. CDR1 is LGHNA and CDR2 is YSLEER in the germline V gene. CDR3 length: 16 residues. The junction had 12 bases not matched to a gene; V was cut back by 3 bases and J by 6 bases. The CDR3: CASSQTPDRGQDGYTF. The CDR3 nucleotides read TGCGCCAGCAGCCAGACCCCCGACAGGGGCCAGGATGGCTACACCTTC.

The chain couples TRBV7-2 to TRBJ1-1, with D unresolved. Per the germline V gene, CDR1 is SGHTA and CDR2 is FQGNSA. V gave up 2 bases and J gave up 0 bases, with 4 bases separating them. The CDR3 totals 13 residues. The CDR3 here is CASSLSVNTEAFF. DNA for the CDR3: TGTGCCAGCAGCTTATCCGTGAACACTGAAGCTTTCTTT. Full variable domain (remainder filled in from reference TRBV7-2 and TRBJ1-1): GAGVSQSPSNKVTEKGKDVELRCDPISGHTALYWYRQSLGQGLEFLIYFQGNSAPDKSGLPSDRFSAERTGGSVSTLTIQRTQQEDSAVYLCASSLSVNTEAFFGQGTRLTVV.

Turning to this clone: Other DNA sequences in the sample encode the same CDR3. The J gene is TRBJ1-1, the V gene TRBV3-1 (or the pseudogene TRBV3-2), with D unclear. CDR3 size: 14 residues. The ends were cut back, 0 bases at V and 1 base at J, with 6 bases in the middle. The germline gives CDR1 LGHDT, CDR2 YNNKEL (reference sequence). CDR3 residues: CASSQDSGNTEAFF. The CDR3, as DNA: TGTGCCAGCAGCCAAGATTCCGGGAACACTGAAGCTTTCTTT.

Regarding this clone: Within the sample, other DNA sequences also encode this same CDR3. V is TRBV2 and J is TRBJ2-5; 11 positions agree with TRBD2. From germline, CDR1 is SNHLY and CDR2 FYNNEI. The trim removed 8 bases at V and 5 bases at J, leaving 7 bases unmatched. The CDR3 spans 14 residues. The DNA for the CDR3 is TGTGCCAGCTCAGGACTAGCGGGTGGGGAGACCCAGTACTTC. The encoded protein is CASSGLAGGETQYF. Using reference TRBV2 and TRBJ2-5 for the parts outside the CDR3, the full variable domain is EPEVTQTPSHQVTQMGQEVILRCVPISNHLYFYWYRQILGQKVEFLVSFYNNEISEKSEIFDDQFSVERPDGSNFTLKIRSTKLEDSAMYFCASSGLAGGETQYFGPGTRLLVL.